This is a list of T cell receptor beta chains from one sample in a study of radiation and T cells in renal cell carcinoma. This table comes from immunoSEQ multiplex PCR, and its TCRdb copy is limited to in-frame clones, with some not included. This table holds just over 95,000 clones, 84% found once. The source was blood, collected from a patient whose treatment included radiotherapy and nephrectomy. Receptors originate from a man aged 55 to 70 with renal cell carcinoma. The CDR3 runs from the conserved cysteine through the conserved F or W. A D gene is named only where the DNA matches it firmly. The listing skips clone size in some rows; elsewhere it reads once, few, many or a size class.

clone size	V gene	J gene	D gene	CDR3 DNA	CDR3 protein
.	TRBV4-2	TRBJ1-4	.	TGTGCCAGCAGCCAAGTGAGTGGCGAAAAACTGTTTTTT	CASSQVSGEKLFF
.	TRBV18	TRBJ2-7	.	TGTGCCAGCTCACGGGCATCAGGGCAGTCCTACGAGCAGTACTTC	CASSRASGQSYEQYF
.	TRBV19	TRBJ1-3	.	TGTGCCAGAGGAAACACCATATATTTT	CARGNTIYF
.	TRBV30	TRBJ2-7	.	TGCGCCTGGACGGGGACCCCCTACGAGCAGTACTTC	CAWTGTPYEQYF
once	TRBV7-2	TRBJ1-2	.	TGTGCCAGCAGCTTAAGGCCGCGATTTAACTATGGCTACACCTTC	CASSLRPRFNYGYTF
.	TRBV30	TRBJ1-2	.	TGTGCCTGGAGTGTCGGGGGCAGGGGAAGGAACTATGGCTACACCTTC	CAWSVGGRGRNYGYTF
.	TRBV29-1	TRBJ1-3	TRBD1	TGCAGCGTTGGTCCTAGTCAGGGGGCAGAAAACACCATATATTTT	CSVGPSQGAENTIYF
.	TRBV5-6	TRBJ2-7	.	TGTGCCAGCAGCTTATGGGGGGGCGGGAGAGCCGAGCAGTACTTC	CASSLWGGGRAEQYF
.	TRBV7-8	TRBJ2-3	.	TGTGCCAGCAGCTTGCGTCGGCAAGATACGCAGTATTTT	CASSLRRQDTQYF
.	TRBV5-1	TRBJ2-7	TRBD2	TGCGCCAGCAGCTCAAAGGGACTAGCGGTGGGGGAGCAGTACTTC	CASSSKGLAVGEQYF
.	TRBV27	TRBJ2-3	TRBD2	TGTGCCAGCAGCTATCCTCGGGATTGGCGGGAGGGCAGATTTCCTGATACGCAGTATTTT	CASSYPRDWREGRFPDTQYF
.	TRBV18	TRBJ2-2	.	TGTGCCAGCTCCCCCGCGGCCCCGAACACCGGGGAGCTGTTTTTT	CASSPAAPNTGELFF
.	TRBV5-6	TRBJ1-4	TRBD1	TGTGCCAGCAGCTTCGGACAGGGGGAAGCTAATGAAAAACTGTTTTTT	CASSFGQGEANEKLFF
.	TRBV19	TRBJ2-1	TRBD1	TGTGCCACCCAAAACCGACAGGGCGGCAATGAGCAGTTCTTC	CATQNRQGGNEQFF
.	TRBV7-9	TRBJ2-2	TRBD1	TGTGCCAGCAGCTTATCAGGGGGCGACGGGGAGCTGTTTTTT	CASSLSGGDGELFF
once	TRBV11-2	TRBJ2-1	TRBD2	TGTGCCAGCAGCTTAGGTACTAGCGGGGCGAATGAGCAGTTCTTC	CASSLGTSGANEQFF
.	TRBV5-1	TRBJ2-3	TRBD2	TGCGCCAGCAGCTTGGTTGGACTAGACCCAGATACGCAGTATTTT	CASSLVGLDPDTQYF
.	TRBV30	TRBJ2-2	.	TGTGCCTGGAGTGTACGGCAGGGAGACGGGGAGCTGTTTTTT	CAWSVRQGDGELFF
.	TRBV21-1	TRBJ2-7	.	TGTGCCACCCAGTTATGTACTCGACAGGGGCGGCTCGAGCAGTACTTC	CATQLCTRQGRLEQYF
.	TRBV19	TRBJ1-2	.	TGTGCCAGTAGTATCTCGGCGACGGTCGCTAACTATGGCTACACCTTC	CASSISATVANYGYTF
few	TRBV14	TRBJ2-1	.	TGTGCCAGCAGCCGGTTCGAGGCTATGAGGCATGAGCAGTTCTTC	CASSRFEAMRHEQFF
.	TRBV9	TRBJ2-1	.	TGTGCCAGCAGCGTTGCCACCACCCGCTCCTACAATGAGCAGTTCTTC	CASSVATTRSYNEQFF